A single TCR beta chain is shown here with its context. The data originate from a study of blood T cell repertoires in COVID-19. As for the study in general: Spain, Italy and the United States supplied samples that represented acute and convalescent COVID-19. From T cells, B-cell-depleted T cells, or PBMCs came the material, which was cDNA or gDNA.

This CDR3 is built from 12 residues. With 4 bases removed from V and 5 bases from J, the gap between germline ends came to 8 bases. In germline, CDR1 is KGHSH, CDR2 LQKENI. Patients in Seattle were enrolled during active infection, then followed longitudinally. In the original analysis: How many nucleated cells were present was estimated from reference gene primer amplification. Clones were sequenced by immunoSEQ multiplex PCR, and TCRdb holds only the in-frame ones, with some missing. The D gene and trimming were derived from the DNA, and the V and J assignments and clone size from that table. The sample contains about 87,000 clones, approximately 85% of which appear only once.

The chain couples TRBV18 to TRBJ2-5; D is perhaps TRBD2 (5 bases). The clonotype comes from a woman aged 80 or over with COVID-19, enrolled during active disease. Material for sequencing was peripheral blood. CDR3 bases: TGTGCCAGCTCACTCACGGGGGAGACCCAGTACTTC. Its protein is CASSLTGETQYF.